This TCR beta chain is drawn from a study of blood T cell repertoires in COVID-19. Study-level background: Spain, Italy and the United States supplied samples that represented acute and convalescent COVID-19. Nucleic acid was either cDNA or gDNA, and it came from T cells, B-cell-depleted T cells, or PBMCs.

V lost 7 bases and J 4 bases, leaving 10 bases between the germline ends. The CDR3 runs to 12 residues. Original processing notes: By means of reference gene primer amplification, nucleated cell counts were estimated. Repertoires were generated with immunoSEQ multiplex PCR, while TCRdb's copy carries only in-frame clones and drops some. V, J and clone size derive from that table, while D and trimming were established from the DNA sequence. The table records approximately 130,000 clones, 80% of them present only once. The rearrangement uses TRBV12-3 or TRBV12-4 and TRBJ2-5; possible D gene TRBD1, 5 bases. This sequence originates from a human donor in a cohort sampled during active COVID-19. The sample taken for sequencing was peripheral blood. CDR3 protein: CASNGAAETQYF. The CDR3 DNA sequence: TGTGCCAGCAATGGGGCAGCAGAGACCCAGTACTTC.